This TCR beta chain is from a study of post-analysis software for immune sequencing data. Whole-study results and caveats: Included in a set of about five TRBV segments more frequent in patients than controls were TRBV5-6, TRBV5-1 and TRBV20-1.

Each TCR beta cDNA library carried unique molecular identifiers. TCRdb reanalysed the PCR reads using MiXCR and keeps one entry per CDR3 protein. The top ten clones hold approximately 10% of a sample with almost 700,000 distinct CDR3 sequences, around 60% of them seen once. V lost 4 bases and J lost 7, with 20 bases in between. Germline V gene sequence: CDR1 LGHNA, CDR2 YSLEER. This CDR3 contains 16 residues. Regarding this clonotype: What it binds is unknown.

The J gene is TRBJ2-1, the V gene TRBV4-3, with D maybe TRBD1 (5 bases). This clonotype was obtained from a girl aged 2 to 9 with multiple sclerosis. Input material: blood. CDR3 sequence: CASSPQNAGLVNEQFF. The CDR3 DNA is TGCGCCAGCAGCCCTCAGAACGCAGGGTTGGTTAATGAGCAGTTCTTC.